A selection of T cell receptor beta chains follows, all from one sample in a study of shared clonotypes between healthy human individuals. Data came from immunoSEQ multiplex PCR; TCRdb stores just in-frame clones and leaves some out. The table has approximately 590,000 clones, nearly 97% seen once; the top ten hold less than 0.13%. Material for sequencing was naive CD8+ T cells sorted from blood. The receptors shown here come from a woman aged 30 to 39 in good health. CDR3s include the opening cysteine and the closing phenylalanine or tryptophan. Fields, in order: J gene, D gene, clone size, V gene, CDR3 DNA, CDR3 protein. The D gene is left open where the match is weak. The listing skips clone size in some rows; elsewhere it reads once, few, many or a size class.

TRBJ1-2,TRBD1,-,TRBV7-9,TGTGCCAGCAGCCCCGGGACAGGGGGCTATGGCTACACCTTC,CASSPGTGGYGYTF
TRBJ2-5,TRBD2,-,TRBV15,TGTGCCACCAGCAGTTCCAGGGAGGGTTCTGGCGAGACCCAGTACTTC,CATSSSREGSGETQYF
TRBJ2-7,-,-,TRBV19,TGTGCCAGTAGTATAGGATGGGGCTACGAGCAGTACTTC,CASSIGWGYEQYF
TRBJ2-3,TRBD2,-,TRBV7-9,TGTGCCAGCAGCTTAGAACCTAGCGGGAGTTTTGATACGCAGTATTTT,CASSLEPSGSFDTQYF
TRBJ2-3,TRBD2,-,TRBV7-8,TGTGCCAGCAGCTTGGGAGCGGGAGATGGAGATACGCAGTATTTT,CASSLGAGDGDTQYF
TRBJ1-1,-,-,TRBV19,TGTGCCAGTACCTACACGGGGGCCAACACTGAAGCTTTCTTT,CASTYTGANTEAFF
TRBJ2-1,TRBD2,-,TRBV6-1,TGTGCCAGCAGTGGTAGCGGGAGGGGGAATGAGCAGTTCTTC,CASSGSGRGNEQFF
TRBJ2-3,TRBD2,-,TRBV19,TGTGCCAGTAGTGTCGGGACTAGCGGGAGTACAGATACGCAGTATTTT,CASSVGTSGSTDTQYF
TRBJ1-2,TRBD1,-,TRBV19,TGTGCCAGTAGTGCCAGACAGGGCCCGTATGGCTACACCTTC,CASSARQGPYGYTF
TRBJ2-5,-,-,TRBV11-2,TGTGCCAGCATGCGGCTAGGGGAGACCCAGTACTTC,CASMRLGETQYF
TRBJ2-3,-,-,TRBV7-2,TGTGCCAGCAGCCAGTGGCTAGCGACTAGCACAGATACGCAGTATTTT,CASSQWLATSTDTQYF
TRBJ2-7,-,once,TRBV27,TGTGCCAGCGCTACCCGGGACTTGGGCTACGAGCAGTACTTC,CASATRDLGYEQYF
TRBJ2-5,TRBD2,-,TRBV28,TGTGCCAGCAGTTTGGGGGAGCGGGGAGGAGAGACCCAGTACTTC,CASSLGERGGETQYF
TRBJ1-2,-,-,TRBV15,TGTGCCACCAGTAGAGAGGAATCGGGGCGGGATGGCTACACCTTC,CATSREESGRDGYTF
TRBJ1-1,-,-,TRBV2,TGTGCCAGCAGTACTTGGGGGGACCGGCCGAACACTGAAGCTTTCTTT,CASSTWGDRPNTEAFF
TRBJ2-7,-,-,TRBV7-6,TGTGCCAGCAGCTTAGGGATCTCCTACGAGCAGTACTTC,CASSLGISYEQYF
TRBJ1-5,TRBD1,-,TRBV5-1,TGCGCCAGCAGCTGCCCCTGGACAGGGGTCAATCAGCCCCAGCATTTT,CASSCPWTGVNQPQHF
TRBJ2-7,TRBD1,-,TRBV19,TGTGCCAGTAGTCCTTGGGACAGCTCCTACGAGCAGTACTTC,CASSPWDSSYEQYF
TRBJ2-7,TRBD2,-,TRBV4-1,TGCGCCAGCAGCCATGGACTAGGTGAGCAGTACTTC,CASSHGLGEQYF
TRBJ1-1,-,-,TRBV7-9,TGTGCCAGCAGCTTAGGTACAGCCTCCACTGAAGCTTTCTTT,CASSLGTASTEAFF
TRBJ1-6,-,-,TRBV4-1,TGCGCCAGCAGCCAAGAAGGTGGAATCGATAATTCACCCCTCCACTTT,CASSQEGGIDNSPLHF
TRBJ1-1,-,-,TRBV5-4,TGTGCCAGCAGCTTGGGTTGGGGGAACACTGAAGCTTTCTTT,CASSLGWGNTEAFF
TRBJ2-1,TRBD2,-,TRBV4-1,TGCGCCAGCACTGGTCTAGCGGGGACCAATGAGCAGTTCTTC,CASTGLAGTNEQFF
TRBJ1-2,-,-,TRBV6-6,TGTGCCAGCAGTTACCCCTCTGGCTACACCTTC,CASSYPSGYTF
TRBJ2-7,-,once,TRBV27,TGTGCCAGCAGTCAATCTCCGGGACCCCACGAGCAGTACTTC,CASSQSPGPHEQYF
TRBJ1-2,TRBD1,-,TRBV9,TGTGCCAGCAGGACAGGGGGTGACTATGGCTACACCTTC,CASRTGGDYGYTF
TRBJ2-7,TRBD2,-,TRBV5-6,TGTGCCAGCAGCATTGGACTAGCTGCCAACGAGCAGTACTTC,CASSIGLAANEQYF
TRBJ2-1,TRBD2,-,TRBV29-1,TGCAGCGTTCAGGGACACGAGACTAGCGGGTACAATGAGCAGTTCTTC,CSVQGHETSGYNEQFF
TRBJ2-3,-,-,TRBV28,TGTGCCAGCAGTTTATCGGCCGCTAGCACAGATACGCAGTATTTT,CASSLSAASTDTQYF
TRBJ2-5,-,-,TRBV27,TGTGCCAGCAGTTCCGGGGGCCAAGAGACCCAGTACTTC,CASSSGGQETQYF
TRBJ2-5,-,-,TRBV7-9,TGTGCCAGCAGACCGCGATGGGACGCCGAACAACATCAAGAGACCCAGTACTTC,CASRPRWDAEQHQETQYF
TRBJ1-6,TRBD1,-,TRBV4-1,TGCGCCAGCAGCCCTAACCAGGGGGGCTCCCTCCACTTT,CASSPNQGGSLHF
TRBJ2-3,-,-,TRBV7-6,TGTGCCAGCAGCCTTTCGCAGACTAGGAGGACAGATACGCAGTATTTT,CASSLSQTRRTDTQYF
TRBJ1-2,-,-,TRBV28,TGTGCCAGCAGTCCCGGGACGGGGTATGGCTACACCTTC,CASSPGTGYGYTF
TRBJ2-3,TRBD2,-,TRBV10-2,TGCGCCACACTAGCGGGGCGCACAGATACGCAGTATTTT,CATLAGRTDTQYF
TRBJ1-5,-,many,TRBV19,TGTGCCAGTAGTATAGTCGCTCAGCCCCAGCATTTT,CASSIVAQPQHF
TRBJ2-7,TRBD1,-,TRBV16,TGTGCCAGCAGCCAATTAGGGGGTTTGGACAGGGGGCTTTCCCGTCCTTTCCCCTACGAGCAGTACTTC,CASSQLGGLDRGLSRPFPYEQYF
TRBJ2-5,TRBD2,-,TRBV27,TGTGCCAGCAGTCCCGGGACTAGCGGGATGAAGACCCAGTACTTC,CASSPGTSGMKTQYF
TRBJ1-5,-,-,TRBV5-6,TGTGCCAGCAGCTTGGCCTTGAGGGAGAATCAGCCCCAGCATTTT,CASSLALRENQPQHF
TRBJ1-5,-,-,TRBV27,TGTGCCAGCAGTTTATGGTTCAATCAGCCCCAGCATTTT,CASSLWFNQPQHF
TRBJ2-7,TRBD2,-,TRBV7-3,TGTGCCAGCAGCTTTAAGATGGTGGCTAGCGGCACCTACGAGCAGTACTTC,CASSFKMVASGTYEQYF
TRBJ2-3,-,-,TRBV7-8,TGTGCCAGCAGCTTAGTAGCAAACACAGATACGCAGTATTTT,CASSLVANTDTQYF
TRBJ2-1,-,-,TRBV6-6,TGTGCCAGCAGTTACGGTTACAATGAGCAGTTCTTC,CASSYGYNEQFF
TRBJ2-1,-,-,TRBV13,TGTGCCAGCAGCTTAGGGTCGCTACACACCTACAATGAGCAGTTCTTC,CASSLGSLHTYNEQFF
TRBJ2-5,-,-,TRBV28,TGTGCCAGCAGTCGCCAGTTCCAAGAGACCCAGTACTTC,CASSRQFQETQYF
TRBJ2-1,-,-,TRBV19,TGTGCCAGTAGTATTAAAGGGCCCGGGGCTGAGCAGTTCTTC,CASSIKGPGAEQFF
TRBJ2-1,-,-,TRBV7-8,TGTGCCAGCAGTCACCGGGGGCACAATGAGCAGTTCTTC,CASSHRGHNEQFF
TRBJ2-1,TRBD2,-,TRBV13,TGTGCCAGCAGCTTAGGGGCTAGCGGCAATTACAATGAGCAGTTCTTC,CASSLGASGNYNEQFF
TRBJ1-1,-,-,TRBV19,TGTGCCAGTAGTATTATAGTAGGGGAGGAAGCTTTCTTT,CASSIIVGEEAFF
TRBJ2-5,TRBD2,once,TRBV7-9,TGTGCCAGCAGCTCCCGTAGCGGGGACGGCGGAGAGACCCAGTACTTC,CASSSRSGDGGETQYF
TRBJ2-7,-,-,TRBV4-1,TGCGCCAGCAGCCAAGATCCTCCGGGGGCGATTGTATGGGAGCAGTACTTC,CASSQDPPGAIVWEQYF
TRBJ2-5,TRBD2,-,TRBV7-9,TGTGCCAGCAGCCCCCTAGGGGCGGGAGAGGTGCGGGAGACCCAGTACTTC,CASSPLGAGEVRETQYF
TRBJ2-3,-,-,TRBV4-1,TGCGCCAGCAGCCAAGATTTTGCGCCAGATACGCAGTATTTT,CASSQDFAPDTQYF
TRBJ1-5,-,few,TRBV5-1,TGCGCCAGCAGCTTGTCGGGGGAGCAGCCCCAGCATTTT,CASSLSGEQPQHF